The entry below describes one T cell receptor beta chain. This sample was included in a study of T cell changes during pregnancy in multiple sclerosis. Profiled with immunoSEQ multiplex PCR; TCRdb holds only in-frame clones, not every one. The sample shows almost 50,000 clones, roughly nine tenths of them seen only once. This CDR3 comprises 17 residues. Germline V gene data show CDR1 as SGHRS and CDR2 as YFSETQ. V was clipped by 2 bases and J by 2 bases; unmatched bases: 12. The starting material was CD8+ T cells from peripheral blood mononuclear cells, obtained after pregnancy. The receptor was isolated from a female donor with multiple sclerosis, enrolled in a pregnancy study. The chain combines TRBV5-1 with TRBJ2-7; 8 nucleotides match TRBD1. CDR3 region: CASSFSRDRFEPYEQYF. DNA for the CDR3: TGCGCCAGCAGCTTTTCCCGGGACAGGTTCGAACCCTACGAGCAGTACTTC.